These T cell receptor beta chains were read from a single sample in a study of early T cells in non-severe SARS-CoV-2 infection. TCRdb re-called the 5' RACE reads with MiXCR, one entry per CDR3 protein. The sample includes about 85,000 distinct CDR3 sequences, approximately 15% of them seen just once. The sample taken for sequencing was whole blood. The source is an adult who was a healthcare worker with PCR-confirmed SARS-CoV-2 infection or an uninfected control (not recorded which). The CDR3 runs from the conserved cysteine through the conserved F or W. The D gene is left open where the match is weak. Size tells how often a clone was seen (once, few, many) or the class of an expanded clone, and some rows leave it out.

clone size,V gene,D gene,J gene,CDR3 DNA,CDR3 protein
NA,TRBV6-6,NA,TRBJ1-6,TGTGCCAGCAGAACCCTCGGAAGTTCCTATAATTCACCCCTCCACTTT,CASRTLGSSYNSPLHF
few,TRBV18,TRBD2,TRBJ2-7,TGTGCCAGCTCACCTAGCGGGACCCCTTACGAGCAGTACTTC,CASSPSGTPYEQYF
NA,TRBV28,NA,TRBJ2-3,TGTGCCACCCGATCTAGGGTGGATACGCAGTATTTT,CATRSRVDTQYF
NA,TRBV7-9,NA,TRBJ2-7,TGTGCCAGCAGCTGGGAGAAGGGCCGCGAGCAGTACTTC,CASSWEKGREQYF
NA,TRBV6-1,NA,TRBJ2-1,TGTGCCAGCAGTGACACAGTTCCTTTCGGGGGTGAGCAGTTCTTC,CASSDTVPFGGEQFF
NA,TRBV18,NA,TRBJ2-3,TGTGCCAGCTCACCACGGATAGCGGCCCCTAGCACAGATACGCAGTATTTT,CASSPRIAAPSTDTQYF
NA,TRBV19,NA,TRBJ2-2,TGTGCCACCTACGGGACAACGAACACCGGGGAGCTGTTTTTT,CATYGTTNTGELFF
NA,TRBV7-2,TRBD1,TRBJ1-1,TGTGCCAGCAGCGTAAAGACAGGGATAAGCACTGAAGCTTTCTTT,CASSVKTGISTEAFF
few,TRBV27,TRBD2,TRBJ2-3,TGTGCCAGCTGGGAGGGCCCTTACACAGATACGCAGTATTTT,CASWEGPYTDTQYF
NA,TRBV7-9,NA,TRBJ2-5,TGTGCCAGCAGCTCTAAGGGGACCCAGTACTTC,CASSSKGTQYF
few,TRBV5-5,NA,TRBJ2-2,TGTGCCAGCAGCTTGAGGCAGGGTAACACCGGGGAGCTGTTTTTT,CASSLRQGNTGELFF
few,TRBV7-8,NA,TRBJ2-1,TGTGCCAGCAGCTTAGCTTCGGTAGCTGAGCAGTTCTTC,CASSLASVAEQFF
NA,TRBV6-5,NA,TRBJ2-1,TGTGCCAGCAGTTACTCTAGACACAATGAGCAGTTCTTC,CASSYSRHNEQFF
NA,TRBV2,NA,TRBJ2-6,TGTGCCAGCAGTGACGCAGGGTCTGGGGCCAACGTCCTGACTTTC,CASSDAGSGANVLTF
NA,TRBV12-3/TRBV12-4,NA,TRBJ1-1,TGTGCCAGCAGTTTAACCGCGACAGAGCCGTTCTTT,CASSLTATEPFF
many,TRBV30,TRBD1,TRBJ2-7,TGTGCCTGGAGTTGGGGACAGTCCTACGAGCAGTACTTC,CAWSWGQSYEQYF
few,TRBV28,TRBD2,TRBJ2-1,TGTGCCAGCAGCCCTGGACTAGCGGGGGGGCAGTGGCAGTTCTTC,CASSPGLAGGQWQFF
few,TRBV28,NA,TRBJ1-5,TGTGCCAGCAGGAATTCGGACAGTTATAGCAATCAGCCCCAGCATTTT,CASRNSDSYSNQPQHF
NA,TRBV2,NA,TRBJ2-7,TGTGCCAGCAGGTCCGGGACAAGCTACGAGCAGTACTTC,CASRSGTSYEQYF
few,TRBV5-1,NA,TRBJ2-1,TGCGCCAGCAGCTTGGGTCCCCAAGCTGAGCAGTTCTTC,CASSLGPQAEQFF
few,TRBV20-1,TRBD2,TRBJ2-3,TGCAGTGCTAGCAGCTTTACTAGCGAGGGGACAGATACGCAGTATTTT,CSASSFTSEGTDTQYF
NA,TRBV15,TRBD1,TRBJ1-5,TGTGCCACCGGAACAGGACAGGTTTTTCTCGGCAATCAGCCCCAGCATTTT,CATGTGQVFLGNQPQHF
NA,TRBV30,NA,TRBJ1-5,TGTGCCTGGAGTCAAGGGAATAGCAATCAGCCCCAGCATTTT,CAWSQGNSNQPQHF
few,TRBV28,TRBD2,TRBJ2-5,TGTGCCAGCAGTTCTACGGGACTAGCGGGAGGTCCTCCCGGGACCCAGTACTTC,CASSSTGLAGGPPGTQYF
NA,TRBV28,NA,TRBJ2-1,TGTGCCAGCAGTTTACGGATCAATGAGCAGTTCTTC,CASSLRINEQFF
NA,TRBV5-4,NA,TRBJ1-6,TGTGCCAGCAGCCCCAGGGACCATAATTCACCCCTCCACTTT,CASSPRDHNSPLHF
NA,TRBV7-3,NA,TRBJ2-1,TGTGCCAGCAGCTCGGGTACATACTACGACAATGAGCAGTTCTTC,CASSSGTYYDNEQFF
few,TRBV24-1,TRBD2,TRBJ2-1,TGTGCCACCAGTGATTCGGGACTAGCGGGATTGGAGCAGTTCTTC,CATSDSGLAGLEQFF
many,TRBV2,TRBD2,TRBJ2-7,TGTGCCAGCACCCCGGGACTAGCCTACGAGCAGTACTTC,CASTPGLAYEQYF
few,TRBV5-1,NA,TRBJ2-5,TGCGCCAGCAGCTTGCGTACAACAGGGACCCAAGAGACCCAGTACTTC,CASSLRTTGTQETQYF
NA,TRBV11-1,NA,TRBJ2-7,TGTGCCAGCAGCCAAGCAGGGGATCAGTACTTC,CASSQAGDQYF
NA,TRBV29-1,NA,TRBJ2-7,TGCAGCGTTGGGACCCTGGACGAGCAGTACTTC,CSVGTLDEQYF
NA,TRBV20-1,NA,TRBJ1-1,TGCAGTGCTAGACCCGGGACATCTGAAGCTTTCTTT,CSARPGTSEAFF
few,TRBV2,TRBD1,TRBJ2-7,TGTGCCAGCAGTGAAGAAGGACAGGGGCTGTACGAGCAGTACTTC,CASSEEGQGLYEQYF
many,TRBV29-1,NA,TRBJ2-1,TGCAGCGGATTCCCATCGAAAAAAATCAATGAGCAGTTCTTC,CSGFPSKKINEQFF
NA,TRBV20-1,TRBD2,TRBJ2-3,TGCAGTGCCCAGAACCCCCCGGGAGGACCAGATACGCAGTATTTT,CSAQNPPGGPDTQYF
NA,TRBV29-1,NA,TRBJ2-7,TGCAGCGTGCGGGACGGAACCACCTACGAGCAGTACTTC,CSVRDGTTYEQYF
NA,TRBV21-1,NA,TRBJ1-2,TGTGCCAGCAGCAAGAGTTTGAAGGGGATCTCTGGCTACACCTTC,CASSKSLKGISGYTF
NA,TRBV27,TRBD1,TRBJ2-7,TGTGCCAGCAGTTCCAGTCCGGGACAGGCCTCCTACGAGCAGTACTTC,CASSSSPGQASYEQYF
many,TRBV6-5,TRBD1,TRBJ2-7,TGTGCCAGCAGTTATCTGGGGACAGGGATCTACGAGCAGTACTTC,CASSYLGTGIYEQYF
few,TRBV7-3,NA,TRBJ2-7,TGTGCCAGCAGCCCCGGGACCTTCTACGAGCAGTACTTC,CASSPGTFYEQYF
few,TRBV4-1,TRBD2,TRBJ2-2,TGCGCCAGCAGCTCCGGGACTAGCGGGAGTACCGGGGAGCTGTTTTTT,CASSSGTSGSTGELFF
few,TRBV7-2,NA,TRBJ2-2,TGTGCCAGCAGCCATTCCGGGACAACGAACACCGGGGAGCTGTTTTTT,CASSHSGTTNTGELFF
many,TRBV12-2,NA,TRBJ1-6,TGTGCAAGTCGCTTACCGACAGGTTACCGCTCCTATAATTCACCCCTCCACTTT,CASRLPTGYRSYNSPLHF
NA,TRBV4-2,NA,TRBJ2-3,TGTGCCAGCACTCGGGACTCGGGTCCGGATACGCAGTATTTT,CASTRDSGPDTQYF
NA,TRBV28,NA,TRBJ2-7,TGTGCCAGCAGTTTCAACCAGGGGATATACGAGCAGTACTACTTC,CASSFNQGIYEQYYF
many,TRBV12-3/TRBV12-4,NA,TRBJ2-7,TGTGCCAGCAGTCCCGGTGGATGGCTAGGGCGCTACGAGCAGTACTTC,CASSPGGWLGRYEQYF
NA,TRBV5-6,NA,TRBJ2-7,TGTGCCAGCAGCTTGGTAGAGCAGGCGTCCTACGAGCAGTACTTC,CASSLVEQASYEQYF
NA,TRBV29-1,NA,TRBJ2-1,TGCAGCGTTGAAGGGCAGGTCGTCATATCTGATTACAATGAGCAGTTCTTC,CSVEGQVVISDYNEQFF
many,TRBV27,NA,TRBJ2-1,TGTGCCAGCAGTTTAAGCAATGAGCAGTTCTTC,CASSLSNEQFF